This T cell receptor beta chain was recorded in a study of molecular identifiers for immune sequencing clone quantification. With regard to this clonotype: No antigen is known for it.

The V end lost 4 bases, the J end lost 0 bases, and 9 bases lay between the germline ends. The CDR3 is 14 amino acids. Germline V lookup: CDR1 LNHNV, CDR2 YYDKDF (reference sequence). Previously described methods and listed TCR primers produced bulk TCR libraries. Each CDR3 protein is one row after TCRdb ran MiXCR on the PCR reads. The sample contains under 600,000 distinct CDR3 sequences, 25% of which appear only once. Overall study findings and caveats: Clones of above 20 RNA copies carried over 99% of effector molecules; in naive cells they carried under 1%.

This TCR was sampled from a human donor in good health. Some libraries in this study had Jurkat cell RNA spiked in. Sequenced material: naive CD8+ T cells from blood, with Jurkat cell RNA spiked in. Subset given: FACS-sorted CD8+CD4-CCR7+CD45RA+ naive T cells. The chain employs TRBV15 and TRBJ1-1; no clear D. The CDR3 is CATSTGAMNTEAFF. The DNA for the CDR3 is TGTGCCACCAGCACAGGAGCGATGAACACTGAAGCTTTCTTT.